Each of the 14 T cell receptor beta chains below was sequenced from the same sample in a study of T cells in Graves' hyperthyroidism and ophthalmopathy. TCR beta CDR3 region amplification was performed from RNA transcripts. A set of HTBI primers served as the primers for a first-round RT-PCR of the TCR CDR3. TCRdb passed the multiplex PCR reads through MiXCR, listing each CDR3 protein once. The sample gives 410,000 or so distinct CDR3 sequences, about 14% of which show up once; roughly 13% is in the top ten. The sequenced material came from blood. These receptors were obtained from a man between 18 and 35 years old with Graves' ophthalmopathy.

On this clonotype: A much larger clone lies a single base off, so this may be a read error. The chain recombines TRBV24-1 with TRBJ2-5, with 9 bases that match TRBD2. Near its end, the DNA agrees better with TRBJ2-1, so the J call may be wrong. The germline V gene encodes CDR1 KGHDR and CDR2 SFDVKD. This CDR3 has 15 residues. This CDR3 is CATSDFSGGGETQFF. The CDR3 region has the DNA TGTGCCACCAGTGATTTTAGCGGGGGCGGGGAGACCCAGTTCTTC.

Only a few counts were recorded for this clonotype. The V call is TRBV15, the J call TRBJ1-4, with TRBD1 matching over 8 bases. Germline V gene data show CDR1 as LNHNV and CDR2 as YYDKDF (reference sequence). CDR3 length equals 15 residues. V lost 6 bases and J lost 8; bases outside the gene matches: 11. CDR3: CATRQPQGVGEKLFF. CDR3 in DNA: TGTGCCACCAGGCAACCACAGGGGGTTGGGGAAAAACTGTTTTTT. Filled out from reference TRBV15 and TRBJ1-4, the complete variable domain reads DAMVIQNPRYQVTQFGKPVTLSCSQTLNHNVMYWYQQKSSQAPKLLFHYYDKDFNNEADTPDNFQSRRPNTSFCFLDIRSPGLGDTAMYLCATRQPQGVGEKLFFGSGTQLSVL.

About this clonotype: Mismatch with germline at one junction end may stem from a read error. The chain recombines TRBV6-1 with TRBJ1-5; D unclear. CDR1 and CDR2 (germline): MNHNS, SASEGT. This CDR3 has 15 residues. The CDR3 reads CAISERVPLDQPQHF. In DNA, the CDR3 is TGTGCCATCAGTGAACGGGTACCCCTTGATCAGCCCCAGCATTTT.

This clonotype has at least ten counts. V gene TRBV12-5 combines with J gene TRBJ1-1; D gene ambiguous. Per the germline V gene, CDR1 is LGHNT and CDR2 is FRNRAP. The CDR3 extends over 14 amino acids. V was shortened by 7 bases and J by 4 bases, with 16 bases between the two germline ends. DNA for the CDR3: TGTGCTAGTGCCTTACCGGGATCGTTCACTGAAGCTTTCTTT. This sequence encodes CASALPGSFTEAFF.

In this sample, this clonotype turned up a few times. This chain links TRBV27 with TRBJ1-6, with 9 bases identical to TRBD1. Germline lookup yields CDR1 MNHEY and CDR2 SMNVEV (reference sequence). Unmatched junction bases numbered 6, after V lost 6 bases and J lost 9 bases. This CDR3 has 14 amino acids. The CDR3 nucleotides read TGTGCCAGCAGGGGGGGACAGGGACCTTCACCCCTCCACTTT. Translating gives CASRGGQGPSPLHF.

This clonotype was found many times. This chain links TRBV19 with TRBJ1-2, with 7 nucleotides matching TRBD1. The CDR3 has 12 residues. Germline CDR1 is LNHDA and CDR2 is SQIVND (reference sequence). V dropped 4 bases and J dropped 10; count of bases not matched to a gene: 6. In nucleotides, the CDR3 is TGTGCCAGTAGTAAGCAACAGGGGTACTACACCTTC. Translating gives CASSKQQGYYTF.

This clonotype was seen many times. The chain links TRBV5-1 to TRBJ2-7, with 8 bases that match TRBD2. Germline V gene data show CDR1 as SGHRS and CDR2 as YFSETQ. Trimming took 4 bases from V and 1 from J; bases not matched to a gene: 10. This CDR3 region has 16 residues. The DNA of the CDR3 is TGCGCCAGCAGCCACACTAGCGGATATCCATCCTACGAGCAGTACTTC. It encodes CASSHTSGYPSYEQYF.

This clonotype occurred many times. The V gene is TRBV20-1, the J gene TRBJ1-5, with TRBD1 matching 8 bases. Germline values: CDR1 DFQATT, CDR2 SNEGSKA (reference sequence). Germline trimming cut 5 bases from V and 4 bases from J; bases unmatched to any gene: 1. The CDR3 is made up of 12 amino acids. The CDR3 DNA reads TGCAGTGCTCGGACAGGGAATCAGCCCCAGCATTTT. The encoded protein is CSARTGNQPQHF.

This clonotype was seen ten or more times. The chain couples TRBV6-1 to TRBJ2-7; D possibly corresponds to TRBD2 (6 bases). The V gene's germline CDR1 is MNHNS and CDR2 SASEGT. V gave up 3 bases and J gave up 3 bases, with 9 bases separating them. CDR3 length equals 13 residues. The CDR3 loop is CASSETRDYEQYF. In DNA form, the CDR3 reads TGTGCCAGCAGTGAGACTAGAGACTACGAGCAGTACTTC.

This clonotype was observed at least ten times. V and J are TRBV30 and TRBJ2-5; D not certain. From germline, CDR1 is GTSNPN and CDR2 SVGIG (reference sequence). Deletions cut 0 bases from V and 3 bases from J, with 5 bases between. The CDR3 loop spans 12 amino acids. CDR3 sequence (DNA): TGTGCCTGGAGTGTTCTAAAAGAGACCCAGTACTTC. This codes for CAWSVLKETQYF. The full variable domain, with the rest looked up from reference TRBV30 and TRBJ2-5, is SQTIHQWPATLVQPVGSPLSLECTVEGTSNPNLYWYRQAAGRGLQLLFYSVGIGQISSEVPQNLSASRPQDRQFILSSKKLLLSDSGFYLCAWSVLKETQYFGPGTRLLVL.

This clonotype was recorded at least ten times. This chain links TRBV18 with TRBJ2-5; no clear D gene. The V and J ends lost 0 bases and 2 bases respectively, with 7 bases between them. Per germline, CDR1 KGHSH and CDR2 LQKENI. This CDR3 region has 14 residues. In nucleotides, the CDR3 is TGTGCCAGCTCACCACCCGCAGAACAAGAGACCCAGTACTTC. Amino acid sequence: CASSPPAEQETQYF.

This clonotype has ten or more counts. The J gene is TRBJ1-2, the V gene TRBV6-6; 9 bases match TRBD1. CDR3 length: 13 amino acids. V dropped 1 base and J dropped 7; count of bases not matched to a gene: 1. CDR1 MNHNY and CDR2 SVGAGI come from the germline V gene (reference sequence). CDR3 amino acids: CASSYLQGAGYTF. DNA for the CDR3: TGTGCCAGCAGTTACTTACAGGGGGCTGGCTACACCTTC.

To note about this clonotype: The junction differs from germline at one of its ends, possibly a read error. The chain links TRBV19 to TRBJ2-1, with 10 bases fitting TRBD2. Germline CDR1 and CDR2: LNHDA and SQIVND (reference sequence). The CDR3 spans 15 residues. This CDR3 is CSSSIKLAGNNEQFF. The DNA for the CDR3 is TGTTCCAGTAGTATAAAACTAGCGGGAAACAATGAGCAGTTCTTC. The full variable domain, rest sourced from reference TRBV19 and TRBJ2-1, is DGGITQSPKYLFRKEGQNVTLSCEQNLNHDAMYWYRQDPGQGLRLIYYSQIVNDFQKGDIAEGYSVSREKKESFPLTVTSAQKNPTAFYLCSSSIKLAGNNEQFFGPGTRLTVL.

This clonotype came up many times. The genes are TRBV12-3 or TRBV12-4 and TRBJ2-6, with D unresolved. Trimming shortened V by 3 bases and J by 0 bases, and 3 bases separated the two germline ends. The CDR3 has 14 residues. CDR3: CASSLSSGANVLTF. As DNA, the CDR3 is TGTGCCAGCAGTTTGAGCTCTGGGGCCAACGTCCTGACTTTC.